This entry lists 7 T cell receptor beta chains sequenced from one sample in a study of blood T cell repertoires in COVID-19. TCRdb keeps only in-frame clones here, not all; method: immunoSEQ multiplex PCR. The data hold about 200,000 clones, with approximately 85% observed a single time. The specimen sequenced was peripheral blood. The receptors here all came from a woman older than 75 with COVID-19, enrolled during active disease.

There are a few counts of this clone. The J gene is TRBJ1-2, the V gene TRBV28, with 8 bases that match TRBD1. V was pared by 6 bases and J by 4 bases, with 13 bases of the junction left unmatched. This CDR3 has 16 residues. Germline CDR1 reads MDHEN; CDR2 reads SYDVKM. The CDR3 sequence: CASRDSGGGRGYGYTF. The CDR3 coding sequence is TGTGCCAGCAGGGACTCAGGGGGCGGAAGAGGCTATGGCTACACCTTC.

The genes are TRBV5-4 and TRBJ1-1; 8 bases are a match to TRBD1. This CDR3 is built from 14 residues. The germline gives CDR1 SGHNT, CDR2 YYREEE (reference sequence). V was pared by 2 bases and J by 6 bases, with 6 bases of the junction left unmatched. The CDR3 reads CASSLMDRDSEAFF. CDR3 sequence (DNA): TGTGCCAGCAGCTTAATGGACAGGGACTCTGAAGCTTTCTTT.

The chain uses TRBV5-6 and TRBJ2-5; TRBD1 aligns across 7 bases. Trimming at V came to 4 bases and at J to 2 bases, leaving 11 bases not matched to a gene. The length of the CDR3 is 16 residues. The V gene's germline CDR1 is SGHDT and CDR2 YYEEEE. The CDR3 nucleotides are TGTGCCAGCAGCCTAAACAGGGGTCAGACACAAGAGACCCAGTACTTC. Translated, it gives CASSLNRGQTQETQYF.

This sequence joins TRBV7-2 and TRBJ1-5, with TRBD1 matching 8 bases. Per the germline V gene, CDR1 is SGHTA and CDR2 is FQGNSA. This CDR3 region has 16 residues. V shed 5 bases and J 0 bases; nucleotides not matched to a gene: 6. Written as DNA, the CDR3 is TGTGCCAGCAGCGTTGGGGACAGGATTAGCAATCAGCCCCAGCATTTT. Its translation: CASSVGDRISNQPQHF.

This clone was counted between two and nine times. The chain carries TRBV2 and TRBJ1-4; the match to TRBD1 covers 8 bases. The CDR3 length is 18 residues. CDR1 SNHLY and CDR2 FYNNEI come from the germline V gene. J gave up 0 bases and V 4 bases, and 10 bases lay outside the gene matches. CDR3 coding DNA: TGTGCCAGCAGTGCTCGGACAGGGAAATTTGCAACTAATGAAAAACTGTTTTTT. Its protein is CASSARTGKFATNEKLFF.

J is TRBJ2-1 and V is TRBV5-5; the match to TRBD2 covers 10 bases. Germline assignment: CDR1 SGHKS and CDR2 YYEKEE (reference sequence). The CDR3 loop spans 19 amino acids. V dropped 0 bases and J dropped 7; count of bases not matched to a gene: 16. The chain's CDR3 is CASSLVASGRGGGANEQFF. The DNA for the CDR3 is TGTGCCAGCAGCTTGGTCGCTAGCGGGAGAGGGGGCGGGGCTAATGAGCAGTTCTTC. Looking up the rest from reference TRBV5-5 and TRBJ2-1 gives the full variable domain: DAGVTQSPTHLIKTRGQQVTLRCSPISGHKSVSWYQQVLGQGPQFIFQYYEKEERGRGNFPDRFSARQFPNYSSELNVNALLLGDSALYLCASSLVASGRGGGANEQFFGPGTRLTVL.

In its sample, this clone was seen once. The same CDR3 arises from other DNA sequences in this sample as well. The chain recombines TRBV5-1 with TRBJ2-7; possibly TRBD2 for D (5 bases). There are 15 residues in the CDR3. The V and J ends lost 0 bases and 2 bases respectively, with 12 bases between them. The germline V gene encodes CDR1 SGHRS and CDR2 YFSETQ. The CDR3 bases are TGCGCCAGCAGCTTGGAAGGGCTCGGGGCCTACGAGCAGTACTTC. Encoded protein: CASSLEGLGAYEQYF. Full variable domain (rest looked up from reference TRBV5-1 and TRBJ2-7): KAGVTQTPRYLIKTRGQQVTLSCSPISGHRSVSWYQQTPGQGLQFLFEYFSETQRNKGNFPGRFSGRQFSNSRSEMNVSTLELGDSALYLCASSLEGLGAYEQYFGPGTRLTVT.